A single TCR beta chain is shown here with its context. The antigen is undetermined. This sample is part of a study of cytomegalovirus exposure and HLA in healthy donors. Study-level background: In a previous analysis, nearly 120 million unique TCR beta sequences were found from about 179 million T cells. Regarding the study as a whole: Later analysis associated a missense DCLRE1C variant with TCR beta V- and J-gene trimming. Productive rates of about 87% or about 30% were seen for most TCR beta V segments in an earlier analysis.

Primers: 60 Vbeta forward and 13 Jbeta reverse. In the authors' methods: About 10 million shared chains were among tens of millions of unique TCR beta chains counted in a later analysis. The assay was immunoSEQ multiplex PCR, and TCRdb's table has in-frame clones only and misses some. V and J calls and clone size follow that table, whereas D and trimming were derived from the DNA. This table holds about 61,000 clones, 70% to 90% found once. With 5 bases clipped from V and 0 bases from J, the junction kept 10 bases outside the gene matches. Germline values: CDR1 MNHEY, CDR2 SMNVEV (reference sequence). CDR3 size: 16 residues.

Sequencing was done on a sample of PBMCs. The receptor's source is a man under 40 in good health and CMV-seropositive. The V gene is TRBV27, the J gene TRBJ2-7, with TRBD1 matching over 7 bases. CDR3 region: CASSPLQGTYSYEQYF. The CDR3, as DNA: TGTGCCAGCAGTCCCCTACAGGGGACCTACTCCTACGAGCAGTACTTC.